This T cell receptor beta chain was documented in a study of blood T cell repertoires in COVID-19 (dated by TCRdb to about 2020). Describing the broader study: Collaborator samples came from the United States, Italy and Spain and covered acute and convalescent phases of COVID-19. The repertoires were released in a freely available public database meant as a resource for research on the immune response to SARS-CoV-2. Samples were obtained from the ongoing ImmuneRACE study (first 160 participants) and from about 1,300 subjects provided by 6 global collaborators. The dataset comprised deeply sampled blood TCRbeta repertoires from subjects exposed to, actively infected with, or recovered from COVID-19. Sample metadata almost always included a de-identified subject ID, COVID-19 status, age in years and sex. Where available, HLA class I and class II types were taken from metadata supplied by the sample provider and were not determined by assay-based typing. The prospective study material was composed of cDNA or gDNA derived from T cells, B-cell-depleted T cells, or PBMCs. Points the paper makes about the study in general: Clinical and demographic metadata were provided uncurated, with the amount varying by source and participant.

Collaborating institutions collected whole blood in K2EDTA tubes following their own protocols. For TCRbeta analysis, collaborators shipped samples in one of three forms: frozen whole blood, isolated PBMCs, or DNA extracted from either of those sample types. Comments on this clone: Its antigen target is currently unknown. No base quality values were provided; no much bigger clone lies one nucleotide off.

TCRbeta CDR3 regions were amplified from genomic DNA using the immunoSEQ Assay, a bias-controlled multiplex PCR. The published analysis was carried out like this. Nucleated cell counts per sample were estimated from amplification of reference gene primers within the assay. To quantify the absolute abundance of each unique TCRbeta CDR3 rearrangement, sequence reads were collapsed and filtered. For each sample, productive Simpson clonality was calculated by taking the square root of Simpson's diversity index across productive rearrangements. TCRdb obtained this table from immuneACCESS and retained in-frame rearrangements with V and J assigned. These tables miss some clones; where compared with another copy, unresolved V genes account for less than half of the shortfall, and the remainder is unexplained. That table supplies the V and J calls and clone size; D and trimming were determined from the DNA. Present in this sample are 200,000 or so clones, approximately 84% of which were seen just once. The ten largest clones represent about 6.9% of the sample.

From the cysteine up to the phenylalanine, the CDR3 has a length of 13 residues. Of the read, only the CDR3 DNA is kept; its 39 bases are in frame from base 1. Per the germline V gene (reference sequence), GTSNPN is the CDR1 and SVGIG is the CDR2. The V end gives up 8 bases and the J end 5 bases, leaving 8 bases in the junction not matched to a gene. The receptor was derived from a human donor with acute or convalescent COVID-19. The donor label of this sample is uncertain. Sequences were obtained from peripheral blood. This sequence uses TRBV30 and TRBJ2-7; the central 11 bases match TRBD2. The CDR3: CASASGRRNEQYF. Read as DNA, the sequence is TGTGCCAGTGCTAGCGGGAGGCGGAACGAGCAGTACTTC.